This T cell receptor (beta chain) was recorded in a study of graft-versus-host responses after intestinal transplantation. Assay used: immunoSEQ multiplex PCR; TCRdb lists only in-frame clones, some missing. The data hold about 110,000 clones, with around 90% observed a single time. CDR3 length: 15 residues. Germline lookup yields CDR1 LNHDA and CDR2 SQIVND (reference sequence). V gave up 5 bases and J gave up 1 base; unmatched junction bases: 4. Concerning this clone itself: Its matching antigen is unknown.

Sample: unstimulated CD4+ T cells sorted from spleen or lymph node cells, taken before transplant. This clonotype was sampled from a human donor who was the organ donor for an intestinal transplant. The chain carries TRBV19 and TRBJ2-3; TRBD2 aligns across 9 bases. Here the CDR3 reads CASSGGRAGTDTQYF. The CDR3 DNA reads TGTGCCAGTAGTGGCGGGAGGGCCGGCACAGATACGCAGTATTTT. Based on the CDR3 plus reference TRBV19 and TRBJ2-3, the full variable domain is DGGITQSPKYLFRKEGQNVTLSCEQNLNHDAMYWYRQDPGQGLRLIYYSQIVNDFQKGDIAEGYSVSREKKESFPLTVTSAQKNPTAFYLCASSGGRAGTDTQYFGPGTRLTVL.